This T cell receptor (beta chain) comes out of a study of T-cell reconstitution after alpha-beta-depleted transplantation in children. Findings and caveats of the study: Two months or so post-transplant, alpha-beta T cells reportedly derived from several hundred expanded graft clones. From newly produced T cells came most of the T-cell counts and diversity one year after transplant. Where some patients showed high TCRbeta diversity at day 60, it came from recipient T cells and thymic progenitors that had survived.

This CDR3 spans 15 amino acids. In germline, CDR1 is SEHNR, CDR2 FQNEAQ (reference sequence). Losses at the gene ends were 4 bases for V and 4 bases for J; bases not matched to a gene: 7. During its preparation, the TCRbeta library received unique molecular identifiers. TCRdb redid the calling of the PCR reads with MiXCR, one entry per CDR3 protein. Found here are around 700,000 distinct CDR3 sequences, about an eighth of them singletons; the top ten hold 0.79%. In this sample, this clonotype turned up a few times. Its antigen is as yet unknown. This TCR was sampled from a girl aged 2-10 years with congenital amegakaryocytic thrombocytopenia, due to receive a stem cell transplant. Sample: PBMCs, taken before TCRalphabeta/CD19-depleted stem cell transplant. The rearrangement uses TRBV7-9 and TRBJ1-5, with TRBD1 matching over 7 bases. CDR3 nucleotides: TGTGCCAGCAGCTCGGGCGGGACAGAAAATCAGCCCCAGCATTTT. Protein sequence: CASSSGGTENQPQHF. The variable domain in full, with the rest retrieved from reference TRBV7-9 and TRBJ1-5, is DTGVSQNPRHKITKRGQNVTFRCDPISEHNRLYWYRQTLGQGPEFLTYFQNEAQLEKSRLLSDRFSAERPKGSFSTLEIQRTEQGDSAMYLCASSSGGTENQPQHFGDGTRLSIL.